Listed below are T cell receptor beta chains from one sample, sequenced in a study of blood T cells in healthy people across ages. TCRdb redid the calling of the 5' RACE reads with MiXCR, one entry per CDR3 protein. The data show some 780,000 distinct CDR3 sequences, roughly three fifths seen once. The sample consisted of blood. These receptors originate from a man between 35 and 55 years old in good health. CDR3s include the opening cysteine and the closing phenylalanine or tryptophan. D genes are given only for firm matches. Some rows have no size entry. The others give once, few or many, or a class for an expanded clone.

j_gene,v_gene,abundance,d_gene,CDR3aa,CDR3nt
TRBJ2-1,TRBV6-4,NA,TRBD2,CASSARGGGNNEQFF,TGTGCCAGCAGTGCCCGCGGGGGGGGGAACAATGAGCAGTTCTTC
TRBJ2-3,TRBV24-1,few,NA,CATSDLPAGDTQYF,TGTGCCACCAGTGATTTACCGGCCGGAGATACGCAGTATTTT
TRBJ2-5,TRBV7-3,NA,NA,CASSYEQGRTQYF,TGTGCCAGCAGTTATGAACAGGGACGGACCCAGTACTTC
TRBJ2-7,TRBV2,few,NA,CASSEYGDYEQYF,TGTGCCAGCAGTGAGTACGGAGACTACGAGCAGTACTTC
TRBJ2-7,TRBV28,few,TRBD1,CASSRPGTGGEQYF,TGTGCCAGCAGCCGACCCGGGACAGGCGGCGAGCAGTACTTC
TRBJ2-7,TRBV28,NA,NA,CASSLSPDEQYF,TGTGCCAGCAGTTTATCCCCCGACGAGCAGTACTTC
TRBJ1-6,TRBV20-1,few,NA,CSARPSGSNYNSPLHF,TGCAGTGCTAGACCCTCTGGAAGCAATTATAATTCACCCCTCCACTTT
TRBJ2-1,TRBV4-1,NA,NA,CASSQEGGRLATYNEQFF,TGCGCCAGCAGCCAAGAAGGAGGTCGGCTAGCGACCTACAATGAGCAGTTCTTC
TRBJ2-7,TRBV29-1,NA,NA,CSVGPGREYF,TGCAGCGTCGGTCCGGGACGGGAGTACTTC
TRBJ1-2,TRBV18,NA,NA,CASSPGSGAAYGYTF,TGTGCCAGCTCGCCGGGTTCAGGGGCGGCCTATGGCTACACCTTC
TRBJ1-1,TRBV10-3,NA,TRBD1,CAINPDAGTGTEAFF,TGTGCCATCAATCCGGACGCAGGGACAGGGACTGAAGCTTTCTTT
TRBJ2-7,TRBV5-1,NA,NA,CASSPDRNSYEQYF,TGCGCCAGCAGCCCCGACAGGAACTCCTACGAGCAGTACTTC
TRBJ2-7,TRBV28,NA,TRBD1,CASSPLGQGNEQYF,TGTGCCAGCAGTCCACTTGGACAGGGGAACGAGCAGTACTTC
TRBJ2-7,TRBV14,NA,NA,CASSHLTSNEQYF,TGTGCCAGCAGCCACCTCACTAGCAACGAGCAGTACTTC
TRBJ2-1,TRBV24-1,NA,TRBD2,CATSDLQLADYDEQFF,TGTGCCACCAGTGATTTGCAGCTAGCGGACTACGATGAGCAGTTCTTC
TRBJ1-5,TRBV4-1,NA,NA,CASSEDMNQPQHF,TGCGCCAGCAGCGAAGATATGAATCAGCCCCAGCATTTT
TRBJ2-7,TRBV27,NA,TRBD2,CASSSPGTSWYYEQYF,TGTGCCAGCAGCTCCCCTGGGACTAGCTGGTATTACGAGCAGTACTTC
TRBJ1-2,TRBV11-2,NA,NA,CASSLGRVGGYTF,TGTGCCAGCAGCTTAGGCAGGGTCGGTGGCTACACCTTC
TRBJ2-1,TRBV27,NA,NA,CASSPTAQGNEQFF,TGTGCCAGCAGTCCGACCGCCCAGGGGAATGAGCAGTTCTTC
TRBJ2-3,TRBV6-2/TRBV6-3,once,NA,CASTQTSYTDTQYF,TGTGCCAGCACCCAGACCTCCTACACAGATACGCAGTATTTT
TRBJ2-4,TRBV7-3,NA,NA,CASSLGQRNIQYF,TGTGCCAGCAGCTTAGGGCAGCGAAACATTCAGTACTTC
TRBJ2-3,TRBV27,NA,TRBD1,CASSVGTDTDTQYF,TGTGCCAGCAGTGTAGGGACAGACACAGATACGCAGTATTTT
TRBJ2-3,TRBV7-3,NA,NA,CASSLSGSRTDTQYF,TGTGCCAGCAGCTTAAGCGGGTCACGCACAGATACGCAGTATTTT
TRBJ2-3,TRBV20-1,NA,TRBD1,CSARRDRGPDTQYF,TGCAGTGCTAGACGGGACAGGGGGCCAGATACGCAGTATTTT
TRBJ2-4,TRBV5-6,few,TRBD2,CASSLWASGDENIQYF,TGTGCCAGCAGCTTGTGGGCTAGCGGGGATGAAAACATTCAGTACTTC
TRBJ2-1,TRBV6-5,NA,NA,CASSYSTRSTEQFF,TGTGCCAGCAGTTACTCGACTAGAAGTACTGAGCAGTTCTTC
TRBJ2-7,TRBV20-1,few,NA,CSAKYRNEQYF,TGCAGTGCCAAGTACAGGAACGAGCAGTACTTC